This passage covers 14 T cell receptor beta chains from one sample sequenced in a study of cytomegalovirus exposure and HLA in healthy donors. Measured with immunoSEQ multiplex PCR; TCRdb has only the in-frame clones, and not every one. The table records about 110,000 clones, over 85% of them present only once. The sequenced material came from PBMCs. These TCRs come from a woman aged 18-29 years in good health and CMV-seronegative.

This clone occurred once. The chain recombines TRBV30 with TRBJ2-2; 8 bases align to TRBD2. The CDR3 covers 14 residues. CDR1 is GTSNPN, CDR2 SVGIG, per germline (reference sequence). After removal of 3 bases from V and 5 bases from J, the junction contained 5 bases not matched to a gene. CDR3 bases: TGTGCCTGGAGAGCGGGAGTGCAGACCGGGGAGCTGTTTTTT. Translation gives CAWRAGVQTGELFF.

In this sample, this clone turned up once. The CDR3 spells CAWSVQSNQPQHF. The CDR3 DNA sequence: TGTGCCTGGAGTGTACAAAGCAATCAGCCCCAGCATTTT. V gene TRBV30 combines with J gene TRBJ1-5; no clear D gene. CDR1 is GTSNPN and CDR2 is SVGIG in the germline V gene (reference sequence). V gave up 0 bases and J gave up 1 base, with 4 bases separating them. The CDR3 covers 13 residues.

The rearrangement joins TRBV9 to TRBJ1-1; 7 positions agree with TRBD1. Unmatched junction bases numbered 10, after V lost 4 bases and J lost 4 bases. Germline lookup yields CDR1 SGDLS and CDR2 YYNGEE. The CDR3 sequence is 15 residues long. The CDR3 nucleotides read TGTGCCAGCAGCCCCCGGAACGCAGGGGGCACTGAAGCTTTCTTT. Translation gives CASSPRNAGGTEAFF.

This chain links TRBV25-1 with TRBJ1-2; the match to TRBD1 covers 8 bases. This CDR3 is built from 15 residues. V shed 1 base, J shed 3 bases, and the junction held 4 bases outside the gene matches. CDR1 and CDR2 (germline): MGHDK, SYGVNS. CDR3 amino acids: CASSESGGAYYGYTF. In DNA, the CDR3 is TGTGCCAGCAGTGAATCAGGGGGCGCGTACTATGGCTACACCTTC.

J is TRBJ2-7 and V is TRBV27; tentative D call: TRBD2 (6 bases). Germline CDR1 MNHEY, CDR2 SMNVEV (reference sequence). The CDR3 has 13 amino acids. V lost 4 bases to trimming and J lost 4 bases, with 11 bases between them. The CDR3 DNA reads as TGTGCCAGCAGTTATGAGCGGGCATACGAGCAGTACTTC. Its translation is CASSYERAYEQYF.

This rearrangement joins TRBV19 to TRBJ2-6; tentative D call: TRBD1 (5 bases). Trimming stripped 3 bases from V and 3 bases from J, with 6 bases between. CDR1 LNHDA and CDR2 SQIVND come from the germline V gene (reference sequence). The CDR3 spans 14 residues. The CDR3 loop reads CASSMQGGANVLTF. CDR3 nucleotide sequence: TGTGCCAGTAGTATGCAGGGTGGGGCCAACGTCCTGACTTTC.

J is TRBJ2-7 and V is TRBV7-8; 7 bases are shared with TRBD1. Germline V gives CDR1 SGHVS, CDR2 FQNEAQ. The CDR3 runs 17 residues. V was clipped by 1 base and J by 3 bases; unmatched bases: 12. This chain's CDR3 is CASSLDPGQQAFYEQYF. For the CDR3, the DNA is TGTGCCAGCAGCTTAGATCCGGGACAGCAGGCTTTCTACGAGCAGTACTTC.

The rearrangement links TRBV9 to TRBJ1-2; 7 bases agree with TRBD1. The trim removed 4 bases at V and 1 base at J, leaving 16 bases unmatched. CDR3 size: 18 residues. Germline V CDR1 and CDR2: SGDLS, YYNGEE. CDR3 DNA sequence: TGTGCCAGCAGCACTGGGACAGAAAAGGCCCAACGTAACTATGGCTACACCTTC. It codes for CASSTGTEKAQRNYGYTF.

This clone was counted only a few times. In DNA form, the CDR3 reads TGCGCCAGCAGCTTGGGACCCGGACAGGGCCGGTCCTATGGCTACACCTTC. This codes for CASSLGPGQGRSYGYTF. The chain recombines TRBV5-1 with TRBJ1-2; 8 bases line up with TRBD1. The V and J ends lost 0 bases and 4 bases, in that order; junction bases with no gene match: 11. Germline V lookup: CDR1 SGHRS, CDR2 YFSETQ. The CDR3 totals 17 residues.

The V gene is TRBV9, the J gene TRBJ1-2; 7 bases map to TRBD1. Germline CDR1 and CDR2: SGDLS and YYNGEE. CDR3 length: 14 amino acids. V shed 3 bases and J 8 bases; nucleotides not matched to a gene: 10. The CDR3 reads CASSGATGNQGYTF. CDR3 in DNA: TGTGCCAGCAGCGGAGCGACAGGGAATCAAGGCTACACCTTC.

This clone is a singleton in its sample. CDR3 sequence reads: CASTAAGTTSSGANVLTF. Written as DNA, the CDR3 is TGTGCCAGCACGGCGGCGGGGACGACCTCGTCTGGGGCCAACGTCCTGACTTTC. The rearrangement links TRBV27 to TRBJ2-6, with D possibly being TRBD2 (6 bases). Trimming pared 7 bases from V and 1 base from J, leaving 20 bases between. In germline, CDR1 is MNHEY, CDR2 SMNVEV (reference sequence). The CDR3 totals 18 residues.

The genes are TRBV6-4 and TRBJ2-1; D is perhaps TRBD1 (6 bases). V lost 11 bases and J lost 0, with 29 bases in between. The CDR3 extends over 19 amino acids. Germline V gene lookup returns CDR1 MRHNA and CDR2 SNTAGT. CDR3 sequence reads: CALSHGTQGPDFSYNEQFF. CDR3 bases: TGTGCCCTTTCGCACGGGACCCAGGGGCCGGACTTCTCCTACAATGAGCAGTTCTTC.

In regard to this clone: This CDR3 is also generated by other DNA sequences in the sample. The chain combines TRBV18 with TRBJ1-2, with TRBD1 matching 8 bases. Germline CDR1 is KGHSH and CDR2 is LQKENI. This CDR3 is built from 15 residues. The ends lost 4 bases at V and 2 bases at J; junction bases unmatched: 6. The CDR3 region has the DNA TGTGCCAGCTCACTAGGGCAGGGGGCAAACTATGGCTACACCTTC. Its translation is CASSLGQGANYGYTF.

This chain links TRBV5-4 with TRBJ2-3; D call uncertain. The ends were cut back, 0 bases at V and 3 bases at J, with 14 bases in the middle. Germline loops: CDR1 SGHNT, CDR2 YYREEE (reference sequence). The CDR3 has 16 amino acids. The CDR3 bases are TGTGCCAGCAGCTTGGAGGTCGAGGCCCCAACAGATACGCAGTATTTT. Translation gives CASSLEVEAPTDTQYF.